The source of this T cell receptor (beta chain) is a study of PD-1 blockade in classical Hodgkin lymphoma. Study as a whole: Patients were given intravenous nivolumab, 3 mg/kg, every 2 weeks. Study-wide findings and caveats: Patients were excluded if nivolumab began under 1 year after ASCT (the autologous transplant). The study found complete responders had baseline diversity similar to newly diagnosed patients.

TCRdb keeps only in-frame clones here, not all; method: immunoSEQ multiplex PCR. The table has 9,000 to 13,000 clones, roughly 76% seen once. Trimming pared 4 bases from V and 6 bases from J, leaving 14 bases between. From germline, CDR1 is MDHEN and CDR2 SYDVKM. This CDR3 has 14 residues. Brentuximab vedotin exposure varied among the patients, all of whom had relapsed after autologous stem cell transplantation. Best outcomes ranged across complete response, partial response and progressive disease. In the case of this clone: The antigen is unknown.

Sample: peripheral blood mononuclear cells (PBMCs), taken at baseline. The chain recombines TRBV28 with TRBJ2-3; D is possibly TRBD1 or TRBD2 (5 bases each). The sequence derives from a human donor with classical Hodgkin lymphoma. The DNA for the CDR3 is TGTGCCAGCAGTTCTGGGGGAGTGGGGGATACGCAGTATTTT. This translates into CASSSGGVGDTQYF.